The source of this T cell receptor (beta chain) is a study of cytomegalovirus exposure and HLA in healthy donors. Overall study: One earlier analysis, a look at 150 million to 200 million T cells, found some 100 million unique TCR beta sequences. The study, taken as a whole, reports: Data from an earlier analysis indicated that most TCR beta V segments were productive either about 87% or about 30% of the time. Analysis was performed later, and it showed HLA-associated TCR beta chains to be more clonally expanded than equally common others.

It was with 60 Vbeta and 13 Jbeta primers that the PCR ran. Sequencing used immunoSEQ multiplex PCR; TCRdb keeps in-frame clones, though not all of them. The table lists around 160,000 clones, around 68% of them singletons. Note on this clone: Antigen: not known.

Losses at the gene ends were 1 base for V and 8 bases for J; bases not matched to a gene: 5. The CDR3 spans 15 residues. Germline assignment: CDR1 SGHVS and CDR2 FNYEAQ. The sample was PBMCs. This sequence originates from a middle-aged woman in good health and CMV-seropositive. The chain combines TRBV7-6 with TRBJ2-1; 10 nucleotides align to TRBD1. CDR3: CASSLDRTGGDEQFF. Written as DNA, the CDR3 is TGTGCCAGCAGCTTAGATAGGACAGGGGGAGATGAGCAGTTCTTC.